Here is one TCR beta chain with its context. Looked up from germline, CDR1 is SGHRS and CDR2 is YFSETQ. J gave up 7 bases and V 4 bases, and 18 bases lay outside the gene matches. This CDR3 has 17 amino acids. A J-beta primer mix and a sample-barcoded 5' primer were used in a second PCR of about 7 to 12 cycles. A template-switch adaptor with 12 random nucleotides tagged each cDNA molecule. TCRdb re-derived calls from the 5' RACE reads in MiXCR, one entry per CDR3 protein. The sample carries about 1.8 million distinct CDR3 sequences, 49% recorded once. This record belongs to a study of blood T cells in healthy people across ages.

Input material: blood. The J gene is TRBJ2-7, the V gene TRBV5-1, with 9 bases fitting TRBD2. This sequence originates from a woman aged 40 to 50 in good health. CDR3: CASSGSGRGGSYNEQYF. In DNA form, the CDR3 reads TGCGCCAGCAGCGGATCGGGGCGGGGGGGCTCCTACAATGAGCAGTACTTC.